A selection of T cell receptor beta chains follows, all from one sample in a study of CD8+ T cells in alopecia areata. Here immunoSEQ multiplex PCR was the method, and the copy in TCRdb shows in-frame clones only, minus some. The sample consists of around 290,000 clones, 58% of them appearing once. The starting material was CD4+ T cells sorted from blood, obtained at week 24, from a patient treated with tofacitinib. All receptors derive from a human donor with alopecia areata. Both conserved end residues are part of each CDR3. D genes are given only for firm matches. Expanded clones are given a class, and other clones once, few, many or no size at all.

d_gene,abundance,v_gene,j_gene,CDR3nt,CDR3aa
.,.,TRBV2,TRBJ1-5,TGTGCCAGCGCTCTCGTCCGGGGCAATCAGCCCCAGCATTTT,CASALVRGNQPQHF
TRBD2,few,TRBV6-1,TRBJ2-5,TGTGCCAGCAGCCGGGGGGAAGAGACCCAGTACTTC,CASSRGEETQYF
TRBD1,.,TRBV28,TRBJ1-6,TGTGCCAGCAGTGGTGGAGACAGGGGTTCTTATTCACCCCTCCACTTT,CASSGGDRGSYSPLHF
.,.,TRBV5-1,TRBJ2-7,TGCGCCAGCAGCTTGGCCGGGGGGCTGTCCTACGAGCAGTACTTC,CASSLAGGLSYEQYF
TRBD2,few,TRBV5-1,TRBJ2-1,TGCGCCAGCAGCTTGGCGGGTAGTAGCGGGATTTCACGGGGTGAGCAGTTCTTC,CASSLAGSSGISRGEQFF
.,.,TRBV5-1,TRBJ2-7,TGCGCCAGCAGCCCAAACAGGATCTACGAGCAGTACTTC,CASSPNRIYEQYF
.,.,TRBV29-1,TRBJ2-3,TGCAGCGTACTGGACGATACGCAGTATTTT,CSVLDDTQYF
.,.,TRBV30,TRBJ2-7,TGTGCCTGGAGTTTGGGTCCCCCTGGGGGTACAAACTTC,CAWSLGPPGGTNF
.,.,TRBV11-2,TRBJ1-1,TGTGCCAGCAGCTCTCCCGGGACATGGAACACTGAAGCTTTCTTT,CASSSPGTWNTEAFF
.,.,TRBV4-3,TRBJ2-5,TGCGCCAGCAGCCATAATAGAAACCTGGGGCGGGGATTGGGAGAGACCCAGTACTTC,CASSHNRNLGRGLGETQYF
.,.,TRBV6-1,TRBJ1-1,TGTGCCAGCATGCGGGGAGGAGAAGCTTTCTTT,CASMRGGEAFF
.,.,TRBV7-9,TRBJ2-1,TGTGCCAGCAGCCTTGTCGATGAGCAGTTCTTC,CASSLVDEQFF
.,.,TRBV30,TRBJ2-7,TGTGCCTGGAGTTATTCTGGGGGCGGATACGAGCAGTACTTC,CAWSYSGGGYEQYF
TRBD1,.,TRBV7-9,TRBJ2-6,TGTGCCAGCAGTTCACAGGGGGCCGGGGCCAACGTCCTGACTTTC,CASSSQGAGANVLTF
.,.,TRBV27,TRBJ2-2,TGTGCCAGCAGTTTATCGGTTACCGGGGAGCTGTTTTTT,CASSLSVTGELFF
.,once,TRBV15,TRBJ2-5,TGTGCCACCAGCAGAGATCCGCAGAACCAAGAGACCCAGTACTTC,CATSRDPQNQETQYF
.,.,TRBV11-3,TRBJ1-1,TGTGCCAGCAGCCTGAGGAACACTGAAGCTTTCTTT,CASSLRNTEAFF
TRBD1,.,TRBV29-1,TRBJ2-5,TGCAGCGTTGAAAAAGGGACAGGAGTCCAAGAGACCCAGTACTTC,CSVEKGTGVQETQYF
.,.,TRBV5-1,TRBJ1-2,TGCGCCAGCAGCTTGGTACCAGGGCACCAAGCTAACTATGGCTACACCTTC,CASSLVPGHQANYGYTF
.,.,TRBV6-6,TRBJ2-5,TGTGCCAGCAGTCAGAAGTACCAAGAGACCCAGTACTTC,CASSQKYQETQYF
.,.,TRBV7-2,TRBJ2-1,TGTGCCAGCAGCACACACAGGAGACGCTCCTACAATGAGCAGTTCTTC,CASSTHRRRSYNEQFF
.,few,TRBV5-1,TRBJ2-7,TGCGCCAGCAGCTTGGACGGCGAGGGGTCCTACGAGCAGTACTTC,CASSLDGEGSYEQYF
TRBD2,.,TRBV4-2,TRBJ2-3,TGTGCCAGCAGCCAAGATCGAAGTAGGGGACTAGCTAGTGCAGATACGCAGTATTTT,CASSQDRSRGLASADTQYF
TRBD1,.,TRBV15,TRBJ2-7,TGTGCCACCAGCAGAGGAGTGGACAGGGGTTGGGAGCAGTACTTC,CATSRGVDRGWEQYF
TRBD2,.,TRBV2,TRBJ2-3,TGTGCCAGCAGTGAACTCATGGTAGCGGGGGGGCCGAGTGGAGATACGCAGTATTTT,CASSELMVAGGPSGDTQYF
.,.,TRBV15,TRBJ2-5,TGTGCCACCAGCAGAGATAGGGGTATCCAAGAGACCCAGTACTTC,CATSRDRGIQETQYF
TRBD1,.,TRBV6-5,TRBJ2-5,TGTGGTACCGGGACAGGGGGCATCCAGTACTTC,CGTGTGGIQYF
.,.,TRBV15,TRBJ2-4,TGTGCCACCAGCAGGGACGAAAACATTCAGTACTTC,CATSRDENIQYF
TRBD1,once,TRBV30,TRBJ2-5,TGTGCCTGTGATGGGACAGGGGAAGAGACCCAGTACTTC,CACDGTGEETQYF
TRBD2,few,TRBV29-1,TRBJ2-1,TGCAGCACCCAGACTAGCGGGAACTACAATGAGCAGTTCTTC,CSTQTSGNYNEQFF